The 8 T cell receptor beta chains below were found in one sample sequenced in a study of blood T cells in healthy people across ages. The use of a sample-barcoded 5' primer and a J-beta primer mix characterized a second PCR of roughly 7 to 11 cycles. MiXCR was run by TCRdb on the 5' RACE reads, yielding one entry per CDR3 protein. The sample yields fewer than 800,000 distinct CDR3 sequences, 20% to 30% seen once. The sample was also reused in another study, on T cells of mothers and their children.

Sequencing was performed on blood. The receptors derive from a boy aged 10-17 years in good health.

In its sample, this clonotype was seen a few times. The chain joins TRBV15 to TRBJ2-3; tentative D call: TRBD1 (6 bases). The germline gives CDR1 LNHNV, CDR2 YYDKDF (reference sequence). Between the trimmed V and J ends, which lost 5 bases and 2 bases, there was a span of 20 bases. The length of the CDR3 is 17 residues. CDR3 sequence (DNA): TGTGCCACCAGCCCCCAGGGAAGGGGGTCGCCCACAGATACGCAGTATTTT. It is translated as CATSPQGRGSPTDTQYF.

This clonotype was counted between two and nine times. The chain employs TRBV20-1 and TRBJ1-4; D uncertain. This CDR3 has 13 amino acids. V was cut by 6 bases and J by 0 bases, with 8 bases left in between. The germline V gene encodes CDR1 DFQATT and CDR2 SNEGSKA (reference sequence). The CDR3 coding sequence is TGCAGTGCCACGGATACAACTAATGAAAAACTGTTTTTT. It codes for CSATDTTNEKLFF.

This chain joins TRBV5-1 and TRBJ1-6; TRBD1 is a possible D gene (6 bases). Trimming removed 8 bases from V and 10 bases from J, with 19 bases in between. This CDR3 comprises 14 residues. The germline gives CDR1 SGHRS, CDR2 YFSETQ. Here the CDR3 reads CASSRDIRESPLHF. The CDR3 nucleotides read TGCGCCAGTTCGAGGGACATCAGAGAGTCACCCCTCCACTTT.

This clonotype was observed a few times. The chain links TRBV28 to TRBJ2-1; D is unclear. With 5 bases removed from V and 0 bases from J, the gap between germline ends came to 14 bases. CDR1 is MDHEN and CDR2 is SYDVKM in the germline V gene. The CDR3 sequence is 16 residues long. CDR3 DNA sequence: TGTGCCAGCAGTCCCTCGGACCTCGGCTCCTACAATGAGCAGTTCTTC. Translating it yields CASSPSDLGSYNEQFF.

This clonotype was counted between two and nine times. V usage is TRBV14 and J usage is TRBJ2-2; a possible D gene is TRBD1 (7 bases). This CDR3 is built from 16 residues. Germline CDR1 and CDR2: SGHDN and FVKESK. Trimming removed 4 bases at V and 4 bases at J, with 16 bases between. CDR3 in DNA: TGTGCCAGCAGCCCGCGGGACAGCCTCACCACCGGGGAGCTGTTTTTT. This translates into CASSPRDSLTTGELFF.

For this clonotype: The junction does not match germline at one end; this may be a read error. V and J are TRBV5-1 and TRBJ1-6; 8 bases match TRBD1. Per the germline V gene, CDR1 is SGHRS and CDR2 is YFSETQ. This CDR3 is 14 amino acids long. The DNA for the CDR3 is TGCGCCTGCAGCTCCACGGACAGGGATTCACCCCTCCACTTT. Amino acids: CACSSTDRDSPLHF.

This clonotype was counted a single time. The chain has TRBV28 and TRBJ2-1, with D possibly being TRBD2 (6 bases). The end of the DNA is better explained by TRBJ2-5, so the J call may be wrong. The CDR3 spans 13 residues. Germline V CDR1 and CDR2: MDHEN, SYDVKM. The chain's CDR3 is CASTGTSGETQYF. In DNA, the CDR3 is TGTGCCAGCACCGGGACGAGCGGGGAGACCCAGTACTTC.

This clonotype has a handful of counts. The V call is TRBV13, the J call TRBJ2-5; 9 nucleotides agree with TRBD2. The closer fit of TRBJ2-1 to the DNA end suggests the J call may be wrong. Looked up from germline, CDR1 is PRHDT and CDR2 is FYEKMQ (reference sequence). The CDR3 runs 15 residues. Written as DNA, the CDR3 is TGTGCCAGCAGTTCCGGGACTAGCTTTTACAATGAGCAGTTCTTC. Translating it yields CASSSGTSFYNEQFF.